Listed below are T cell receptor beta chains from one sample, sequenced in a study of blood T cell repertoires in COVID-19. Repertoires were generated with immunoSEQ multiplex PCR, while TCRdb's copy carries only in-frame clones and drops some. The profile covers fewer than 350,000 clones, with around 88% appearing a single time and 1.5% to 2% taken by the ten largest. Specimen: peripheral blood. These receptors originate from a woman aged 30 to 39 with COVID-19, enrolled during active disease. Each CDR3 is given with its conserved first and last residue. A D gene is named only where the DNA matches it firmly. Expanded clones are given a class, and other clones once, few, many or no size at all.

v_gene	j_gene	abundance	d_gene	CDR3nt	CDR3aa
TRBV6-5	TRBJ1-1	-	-	TGTGCCAGCAGTCCCTTACATACGAACACTGAAGCTTTCTTT	CASSPLHTNTEAFF
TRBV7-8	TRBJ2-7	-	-	TGTGCCAGCAGCTTTTGGACCGGGGGGCCATCCTACGAGCAGTACTTC	CASSFWTGGPSYEQYF
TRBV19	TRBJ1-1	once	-	TGTGCCAGTAGCCGCAGGGTGAGCACTGAAGCTTTCTTT	CASSRRVSTEAFF
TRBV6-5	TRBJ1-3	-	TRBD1	TGTGCCAGCAGTTACTCCGGGACAGGCAAGCGGAACACCATATATTTT	CASSYSGTGKRNTIYF
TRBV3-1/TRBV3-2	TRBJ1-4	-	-	TGTGCCAGCAGCCAAGAAGTTGGCAGGGAAAAACTGTTTTTT	CASSQEVGREKLFF
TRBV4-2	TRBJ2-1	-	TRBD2	TGTGCCAGCAGCCAAGAGTCTAGCGGGGGCTACAATGAGCAGTTCTTC	CASSQESSGGYNEQFF
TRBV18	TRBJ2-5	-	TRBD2	TGTGCCAGCCGACCTAGCGGGGGGACCCAAGAGACCCAGTACTTC	CASRPSGGTQETQYF
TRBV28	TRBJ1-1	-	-	TGTGCCAGCACAGCCGGTGGTAACCCCGGGGGCACTGAAGCTTTCTTT	CASTAGGNPGGTEAFF
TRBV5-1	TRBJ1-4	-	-	TGCGCCAGCAGCCCAGCGCAGGGAGGGAAGGAAAAACTGTTTTTT	CASSPAQGGKEKLFF
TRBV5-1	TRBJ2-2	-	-	TGCGCCAGCAGCTTTACCTTGGGCTTCACGAACACCGGGGAGCTGTTTTTT	CASSFTLGFTNTGELFF
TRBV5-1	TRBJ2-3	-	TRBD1	TGCGCCAGCAGCTTAACGACAGGGGCGAATACGCAGTATTTT	CASSLTTGANTQYF
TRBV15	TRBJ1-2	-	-	TGTGCCACCAGCAGGGAGACAGGAGGCTATGGCTACACCTTC	CATSRETGGYGYTF
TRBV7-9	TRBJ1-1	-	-	TGTGCCAGCAGCCGAAACGACAGGTCCGCTGAAGCTTTCTTT	CASSRNDRSAEAFF
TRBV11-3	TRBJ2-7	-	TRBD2	TGTGCCAGCAGCCCGAGGCGGAGCGGGGATACCTACGAGCAGTACTTC	CASSPRRSGDTYEQYF
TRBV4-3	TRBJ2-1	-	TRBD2	TGCGCCAGCAGCCAGCTTAGCGGGGGGGCCCGGGAGCAGTTCTTC	CASSQLSGGAREQFF
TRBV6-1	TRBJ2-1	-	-	TGTGCCAGCAGTGAAAGGACATCACTTCCCACCTACAATGAGCAGTTCTTC	CASSERTSLPTYNEQFF
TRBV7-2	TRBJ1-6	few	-	TGTGCCAGCAGCTCCCGGAGGGGAAATAATTCACCCCTCCACTTT	CASSSRRGNNSPLHF
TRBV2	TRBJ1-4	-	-	TGTGCCAGCAGTAAAGCGGCCCCCGGGGAAAAACTGTTTTTT	CASSKAAPGEKLFF
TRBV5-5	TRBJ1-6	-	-	TGTGCCAGCAGCTTGGTGGTAGGGGGGGTCTCACCCCTCCACTTT	CASSLVVGGVSPLHF
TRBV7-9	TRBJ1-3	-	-	TGTGCCAGCAGCTTGAATAGCCCCCACTCTGGAAACACCATATATTTT	CASSLNSPHSGNTIYF
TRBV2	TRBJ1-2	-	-	TGTGCCAGCCCCGACGGGAACTATGGCTACACCTTC	CASPDGNYGYTF
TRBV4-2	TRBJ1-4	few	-	TGTGCCAGCAGCCAGACAGTTTCAGAGGGGGATGAAAAACTGTTTTTT	CASSQTVSEGDEKLFF
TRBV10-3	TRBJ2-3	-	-	TGTGCCATCAGTGGTGAGGAACGCACAACGCAGTATTTT	CAISGEERTTQYF
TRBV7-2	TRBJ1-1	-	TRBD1	TGTGCCAGCAGCTTACAACGGACAGGGAACACTGAAGCTTTCTTT	CASSLQRTGNTEAFF
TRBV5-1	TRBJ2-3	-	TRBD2	TGCGCCAGCAGCTTGTGGTTAGCGGGGATCACAGATACGCAGTATTTT	CASSLWLAGITDTQYF
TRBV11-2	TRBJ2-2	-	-	TGTGCCAGCAGCCGGAAGGAGTTAGGCACCGGGGAGCTGTTTTTT	CASSRKELGTGELFF
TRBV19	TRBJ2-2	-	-	TGTGCCAGTAGTATAGGTGGAGGGACCGGGGAGCTGTTTTTT	CASSIGGGTGELFF
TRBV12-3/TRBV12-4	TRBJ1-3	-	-	TGTGCCAGCATGGTCACAGTTGGAAACACCATATATTTT	CASMVTVGNTIYF
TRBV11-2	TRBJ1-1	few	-	TGTGCCAGCAGCTTCCAGGGCACTGAAGCTTTCTTT	CASSFQGTEAFF
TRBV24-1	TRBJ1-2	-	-	TGTGCCACCAGTGACCTACGGGTAGATGGCTACACCTTC	CATSDLRVDGYTF
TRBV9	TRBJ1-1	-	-	TGTGCCAGCAGCCCCCAGACCCACGGAGGCACTAGTGAAGCTTTCTTT	CASSPQTHGGTSEAFF
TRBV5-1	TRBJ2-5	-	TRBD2	TGCGCCAGCAGCTTGGAACTAGCGGGGATCGGTGAGACCCAGTACTTC	CASSLELAGIGETQYF
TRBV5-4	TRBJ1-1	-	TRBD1	TGTGCCAGCAGCTTGGAGGGGGCGCGTGGTAACACTGAAGCTTTCTTT	CASSLEGARGNTEAFF
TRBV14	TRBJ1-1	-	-	TGTGCCAGCAGCCAAGAGTGGGGGCGTGGTACCACTGAAGCTTTCTTT	CASSQEWGRGTTEAFF
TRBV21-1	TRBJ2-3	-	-	TGTGCCAGCAGCAAAAGCGTCTCGACAGATACGCAGTATTTT	CASSKSVSTDTQYF
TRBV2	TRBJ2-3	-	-	TGTGCCAGCAGTGACCCGGGACATAGCGCAGATACGCAGTATTTT	CASSDPGHSADTQYF
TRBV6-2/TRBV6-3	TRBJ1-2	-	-	TGTGCCAGCAGTTACAGGGGTAACGGCCTCCTACCTAACTATGGCTACACCTTC	CASSYRGNGLLPNYGYTF
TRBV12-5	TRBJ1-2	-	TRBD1	TGTGCTAGTGGTTTGACCCAGACAGGGAAGGGCTACACCTTC	CASGLTQTGKGYTF
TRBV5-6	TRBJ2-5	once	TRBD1	TGTGCCAGCAGCTTGGGGGGACAGGGGCTACAAGAGACCCAGTACTTC	CASSLGGQGLQETQYF
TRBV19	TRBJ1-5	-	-	TGTGCCAGTAGTATGGGGGGTCAGCCCCAGCATTTT	CASSMGGQPQHF
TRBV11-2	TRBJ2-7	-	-	TGTGCCAGCAGCTTAGATGCTTGGGCGTTTGCCTACGAGCAGTACTTC	CASSLDAWAFAYEQYF
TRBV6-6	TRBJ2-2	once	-	TGTGCCAGCAGACCTAACAGGAACACCGGGGAGCTGTTTTTT	CASRPNRNTGELFF
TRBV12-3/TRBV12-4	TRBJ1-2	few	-	TGTGCCAGCAGTTTAGAGGCAGGGCCCTACACCTTC	CASSLEAGPYTF
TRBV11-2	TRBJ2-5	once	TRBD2	TGTGCCAGCAGCTTAGTGAGCCGGACTAGAGGAGAGACCCAGTACTTC	CASSLVSRTRGETQYF
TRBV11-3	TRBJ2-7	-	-	TGTGCCAGCAATCAAGGGCCGGGACACCTAGACTACGAGCAGTACTTC	CASNQGPGHLDYEQYF
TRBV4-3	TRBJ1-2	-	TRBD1	TGCGCCAGCAGCCCGAATTTACAGGGGTGGAATGGCTACACCTTC	CASSPNLQGWNGYTF
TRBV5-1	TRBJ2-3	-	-	TGCGCCAGCAGCTTGCGTAGTCCCTACACAGATACGCAGTATTTT	CASSLRSPYTDTQYF
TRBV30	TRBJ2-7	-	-	TGTGCCTGGAGTGCTATACTAGGGAGCGAGCAGTACTTC	CAWSAILGSEQYF
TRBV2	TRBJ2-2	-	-	TGTGCCAGCCAATCCACCGGGGAGCTGTTTTTT	CASQSTGELFF
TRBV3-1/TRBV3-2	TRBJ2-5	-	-	TGTGCCAGCAGCCAGAGATCCCAAGAGACCCAGTACTTC	CASSQRSQETQYF